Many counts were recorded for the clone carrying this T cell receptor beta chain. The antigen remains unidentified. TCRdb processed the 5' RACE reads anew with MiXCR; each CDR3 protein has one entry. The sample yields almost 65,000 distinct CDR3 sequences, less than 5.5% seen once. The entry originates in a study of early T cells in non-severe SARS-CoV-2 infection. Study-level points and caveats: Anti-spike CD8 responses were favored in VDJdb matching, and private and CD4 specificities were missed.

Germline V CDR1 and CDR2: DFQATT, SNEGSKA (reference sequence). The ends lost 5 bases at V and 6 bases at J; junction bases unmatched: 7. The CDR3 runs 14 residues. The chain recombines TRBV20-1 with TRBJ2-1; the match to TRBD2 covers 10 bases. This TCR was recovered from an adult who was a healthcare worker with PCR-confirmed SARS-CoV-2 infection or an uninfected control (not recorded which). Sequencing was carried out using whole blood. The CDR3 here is CSAEGSGRGNEQFF. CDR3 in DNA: TGCAGTGCTGAGGGGAGCGGGAGGGGCAATGAGCAGTTCTTC.